These 17 T cell receptor beta chains share one sample of origin, sequenced in a study of CD8 T cells in Susac syndrome. cDNA came from approximately 0.5 to 1 ug RNA primed by random hexamers. TCRdb re-called the immunoSEQ multiplex PCR reads with MiXCR, one entry per CDR3 protein. The sample contains about 200,000 distinct CDR3 sequences, approximately 93% of which appear only once. The specimen was CD4+ T cells from PBMCs. Receptors were obtained from a human donor in good health.

With regard to this clonotype: Germline and junction disagree at one end, which may indicate a read error. The J gene is TRBJ1-1, the V gene TRBV7-9; D is unclear. Germline V lookup: CDR1 SEHNR, CDR2 FQNEAQ (reference sequence). The CDR3 contains 13 residues. The CDR3 here is CASSSRENTEVFF. DNA for the CDR3: TGTGCCAGCAGCTCCCGGGAAAACACTGAAGTTTTCTTT.

V gene TRBV29-1 combines with J gene TRBJ1-1; D is undetermined. Germline CDR1 reads SQVTM; CDR2 reads ANQGSEA. The CDR3 length is 10 residues. V was cut by 1 base and J by 10 bases, with 7 bases left in between. Here the CDR3 DNA reads TGCAGCGTTGAAGGTCCCGGAGCTTTCTTT. The encoded protein is CSVEGPGAFF.

The J gene is TRBJ2-7, the V gene TRBV12-3 or TRBV12-4; D ambiguous. The V gene lost 1 base and the J gene lost 6 bases, with 13 bases spanning the gap. This CDR3 region has 14 residues. The CDR3 loop reads CASSLGLPGSEQYV. CDR3 DNA sequence: TGTGCCAGCAGTTTAGGTCTCCCCGGGTCCGAGCAGTACGTC.

This chain joins TRBV5-6 and TRBJ1-3, with TRBD1 matching over 8 bases. Germline CDR1 is SGHDT and CDR2 is YYEEEE. The J segment lost 2 bases and the V segment lost 2 bases, leaving 12 bases of the junction unmatched. The CDR3 covers 18 residues. Here the CDR3 DNA reads TGTGCCAGCAGCTTCCGGGACAGGAGGAGTCTCCCTGGAAACACCATATATTTT. This encodes CASSFRDRRSLPGNTIYF. Based on the CDR3 plus reference TRBV5-6 and TRBJ1-3, the full variable domain is DAGVTQSPTHLIKTRGQQVTLRCSPKSGHDTVSWYQQALGQGPQFIFQYYEEEERQRGNFPDRFSGHQFPNYSSELNVNALLLGDSALYLCASSFRDRRSLPGNTIYFGEGSWLTVV.

This sequence joins TRBV29-1 and TRBJ1-1, with D perhaps matching TRBD1 (5 bases). Germline V gene data show CDR1 as SQVTM and CDR2 as ANQGSEA. This CDR3 has 15 amino acids. With 6 bases removed from V and 1 base from J, the gap between germline ends came to 18 bases. CDR3 protein: CSVKGRGQGNTEAFF. CDR3 nucleotides: TGCAGCGTCAAAGGGCGCGGGCAGGGGAACACTGAAGCTTTCTTT. Drawing the rest from reference TRBV29-1 and TRBJ1-1, the complete variable domain is SAVISQKPSRDICQRGTSLTIQCQVDSQVTMMFWYRQQPGQSLTLIATANQGSEATYESGFVIDKFPISRPNLTFSTLTVSNMSPEDSSIYLCSVKGRGQGNTEAFFGQGTRLTVV.

V usage is TRBV11-1 and J usage is TRBJ2-7; the D gene is possibly TRBD2 (6 bases). V shed 4 bases and J shed 0 bases, with 16 bases lying between them. The CDR3 is 16 amino acids. Germline V gene data show CDR1 as SGHAT and CDR2 as FQDESV (reference sequence). The CDR3 sequence: CASSSRAGFPSYEQYF. The CDR3 DNA reads as TGTGCCAGCAGCTCCAGGGCGGGGTTCCCCTCCTACGAGCAGTACTTC.

The chain has TRBV11-2 and TRBJ2-7; D remains unclear. The germline V and J ends were trimmed by 5 bases and 4 bases, with 15 bases remaining between them. This CDR3 has 14 residues. CDR1 is SGHAT, CDR2 FQNNGV, per germline. The CDR3 bases are TGTGCCAGCAGCCACCGGCCGCCTCGTTACGAGCAGTACTTC. Encoded protein: CASSHRPPRYEQYF. Full variable domain (remainder filled in from reference TRBV11-2 and TRBJ2-7): EAGVAQSPRYKIIEKRQSVAFWCNPISGHATLYWYQQILGQGPKLLIQFQNNGVVDDSQLPKDRFSAERLKGVDSTLKIQPAKLEDSAVYLCASSHRPPRYEQYFGPGTRLTVT.

The genes are TRBV28 and TRBJ1-6; D unresolved. V gave up 7 bases and J gave up 12 bases, with 16 bases separating them. Germline CDR1 MDHEN, CDR2 SYDVKM. This CDR3 spans 13 amino acids. CDR3 region: CASKGDRLLPLHF. The DNA for the CDR3 is TGTGCCAGCAAAGGAGACCGCTTGCTACCCCTCCACTTT.

With regard to this clonotype: An end of the junction differs from the germline gene, which may be a read error. The V call is TRBV6-5, the J call TRBJ2-1; unclear D gene. CDR1 and CDR2 (germline): MNHEY, SVGAGI. The CDR3 sequence is 14 residues long. Here the CDR3 reads CASSNSIRRNQQFF. CDR3 coding DNA: TGTGCCAGCAGTAACTCCATAAGACGCAATCAGCAGTTCTTC.

The V gene is TRBV12-3 or TRBV12-4, the J gene TRBJ2-4; D gene uncertain. Trimming pared 1 base from V and 1 base from J, leaving 8 bases between. This CDR3 comprises 15 residues. CDR3: CASSLGLGAKNIQYF. The CDR3 DNA is TGTGCCAGCAGTTTAGGGCTAGGGGCCAAAAACATTCAGTACTTC.

The chain employs TRBV12-3 or TRBV12-4 and TRBJ1-1; 9 positions agree with TRBD1. This CDR3 has 15 residues. Trimming at V came to 5 bases and at J to 10 bases, leaving 14 bases not matched to a gene. CDR3 bases: TGTGCCAGCAGTCCGGGACAGGGAAGGTCGCTGGTAGCTTTCTTT. It translates to CASSPGQGRSLVAFF.

For the CDR3, the DNA is TGTGCCACCCTACAGCTAACCAATTCACCCCTCCACTTT. Residues: CATLQLTNSPLHF. The chain has TRBV2 and TRBJ1-6; no reliable D call. Germline V CDR1 and CDR2: SNHLY, FYNNEI. The CDR3 totals 13 residues. V gave up 10 bases and J gave up 7 bases, with 14 bases separating them. Full variable domain (rest looked up from reference TRBV2 and TRBJ1-6): EPEVTQTPSHQVTQMGQEVILRCVPISNHLYFYWYRQILGQKVEFLVSFYNNEISEKSEIFDDQFSVERPDGSNFTLKIRSTKLEDSAMYFCATLQLTNSPLHFGNGTRLTVT.

This rearrangement joins TRBV28 to TRBJ2-2, with no clear D. The germline V gene has CDR1 MDHEN and CDR2 SYDVKM. This CDR3 is 13 amino acids long. Trimming shortened V by 7 bases and J by 1 base, and 7 bases separated the two germline ends. Here the CDR3 reads CASTWGNTGELFF. In DNA, the CDR3 is TGTGCCAGCACGTGGGGGAACACCGGGGAGCTGTTTTTT.

The chain has TRBV30 and TRBJ1-5; TRBD1 agrees at 11 bases. Germline CDR1 is GTSNPN and CDR2 is SVGIG (reference sequence). This CDR3 is 18 amino acids long. Unmatched junction bases numbered 15, after V lost 2 bases and J lost 6 bases. The CDR3 region has the DNA TGTGCCTGGAGTTCAAGGAACTCGGGACAGGGGGGCACTCAGCCCCAGCATTTT. Protein product: CAWSSRNSGQGGTQPQHF.

The V call is TRBV9, the J call TRBJ1-2; D remains ambiguous. The CDR3 loop spans 12 amino acids. V was cut by 6 bases and J by 8 bases, with 14 bases left in between. CDR1 and CDR2 (germline): SGDLS, YYNGEE. The CDR3 coding sequence is TGTGCCAGCAAGTCGCCCTCTCCGGGCTACACCTTC. This gives the protein CASKSPSPGYTF.

The rearrangement uses TRBV20-1 and TRBJ2-5; D gene unclear. The CDR3 loop spans 14 amino acids. V lost 7 bases and J 4 bases, leaving 19 bases between the germline ends. In germline, CDR1 is DFQATT, CDR2 SNEGSKA (reference sequence). CDR3 sequence: CSGIEIVHGETQYF. The CDR3 nucleotides are TGCAGTGGTATAGAGATAGTTCACGGAGAGACCCAGTACTTC.

This clonotype showed up just a few times. V is TRBV7-2 and J is TRBJ1-2; tentative D call: TRBD1 (6 bases). This CDR3 is 13 amino acids long. V lost 3 bases to trimming and J lost 2 bases, with 7 bases between them. CDR1 and CDR2 from the germline V gene are SGHTA and FQGNSA. The CDR3: CASSFQGNYGYTF. The CDR3 bases are TGTGCCAGCAGCTTCCAGGGGAACTATGGCTACACCTTC.